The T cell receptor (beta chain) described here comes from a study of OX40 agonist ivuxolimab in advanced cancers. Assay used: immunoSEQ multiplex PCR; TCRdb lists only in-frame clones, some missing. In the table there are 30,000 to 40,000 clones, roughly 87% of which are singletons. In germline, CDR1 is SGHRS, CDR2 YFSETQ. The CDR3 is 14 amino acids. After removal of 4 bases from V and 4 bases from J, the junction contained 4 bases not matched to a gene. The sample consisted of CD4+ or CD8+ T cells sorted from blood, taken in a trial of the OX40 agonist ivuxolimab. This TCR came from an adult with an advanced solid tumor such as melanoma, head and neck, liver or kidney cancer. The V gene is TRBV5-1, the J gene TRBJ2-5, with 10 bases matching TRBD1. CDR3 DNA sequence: TGCGCCAGCAGCGGGGGACAGGGGACAGAGACCCAGTACTTC. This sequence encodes CASSGGQGTETQYF. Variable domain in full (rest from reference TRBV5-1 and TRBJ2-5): KAGVTQTPRYLIKTRGQQVTLSCSPISGHRSVSWYQQTPGQGLQFLFEYFSETQRNKGNFPGRFSGRQFSNSRSEMNVSTLELGDSALYLCASSGGQGTETQYFGPGTRLLVL.